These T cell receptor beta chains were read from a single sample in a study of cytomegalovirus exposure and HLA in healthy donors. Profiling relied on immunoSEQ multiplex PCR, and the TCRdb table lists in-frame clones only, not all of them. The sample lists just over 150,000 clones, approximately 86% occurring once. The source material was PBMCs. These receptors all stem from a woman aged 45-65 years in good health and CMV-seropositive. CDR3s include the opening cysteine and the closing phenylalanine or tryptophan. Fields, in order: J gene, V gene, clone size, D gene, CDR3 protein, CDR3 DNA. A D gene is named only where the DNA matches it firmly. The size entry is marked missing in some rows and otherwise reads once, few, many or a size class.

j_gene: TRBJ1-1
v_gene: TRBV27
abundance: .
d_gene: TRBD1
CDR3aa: CASSFATGGATEAFF
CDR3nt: TGTGCCAGCAGTTTCGCAACAGGGGGTGCCACTGAAGCTTTCTTT

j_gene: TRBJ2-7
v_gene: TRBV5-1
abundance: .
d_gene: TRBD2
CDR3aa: CASSSGLAGTYEQYF
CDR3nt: TGCGCCAGCAGCTCGGGACTAGCGGGGACTTACGAGCAGTACTTC

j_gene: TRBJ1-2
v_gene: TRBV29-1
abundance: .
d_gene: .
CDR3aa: CSVSSEGFYGYTF
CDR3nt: TGCAGCGTGTCGTCGGAGGGGTTCTATGGCTACACCTTC

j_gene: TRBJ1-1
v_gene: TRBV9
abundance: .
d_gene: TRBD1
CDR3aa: CASSGGTGGRDTEAFF
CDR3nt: TGTGCCAGCAGCGGCGGGACAGGGGGCCGGGACACTGAAGCTTTCTTT

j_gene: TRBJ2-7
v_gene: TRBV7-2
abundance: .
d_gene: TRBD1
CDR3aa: CASSLSPGQGAYEQYF
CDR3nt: TGTGCCAGCAGCTTAAGCCCGGGACAGGGGGCGTACGAGCAGTACTTC

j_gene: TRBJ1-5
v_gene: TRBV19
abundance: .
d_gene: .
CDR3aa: CASREHDSKNQPQHF
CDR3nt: TGTGCCAGTAGGGAACACGACAGTAAAAATCAGCCCCAGCATTTT

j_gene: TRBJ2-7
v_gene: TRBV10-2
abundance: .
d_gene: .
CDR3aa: CASSGGPHDHGYEQYF
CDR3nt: TGCGCCAGCAGTGGGGGCCCCCATGATCACGGCTACGAGCAGTACTTC

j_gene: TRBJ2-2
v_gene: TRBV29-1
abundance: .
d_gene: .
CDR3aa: CSVGTPGTPGSLVPQELFF
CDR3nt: TGCAGCGTTGGGACCCCTGGGACACCGGGGAGCTTGGTACCCCAGGAGCTGTTTTTT

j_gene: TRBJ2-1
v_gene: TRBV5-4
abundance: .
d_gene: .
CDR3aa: CASSQTNLKQFF
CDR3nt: TGTGCCAGCAGCCAGACTAATTTGAAGCAGTTCTTC

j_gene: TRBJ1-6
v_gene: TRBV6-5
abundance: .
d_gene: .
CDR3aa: CASRPSTGLNSPLHF
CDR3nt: TGTGCCAGCAGACCGTCGACAGGTTTAAATTCACCCCTCCACTTT

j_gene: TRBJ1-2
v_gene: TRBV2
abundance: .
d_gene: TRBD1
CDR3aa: CASSGGQGSYGYTF
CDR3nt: TGTGCCAGCAGTGGGGGACAGGGGAGCTATGGCTACACCTTC

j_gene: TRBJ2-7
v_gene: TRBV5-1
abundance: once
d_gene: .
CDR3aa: CASSFGESYEQYF
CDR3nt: TGCGCCAGCAGCTTCGGGGAATCCTACGAGCAGTACTTC